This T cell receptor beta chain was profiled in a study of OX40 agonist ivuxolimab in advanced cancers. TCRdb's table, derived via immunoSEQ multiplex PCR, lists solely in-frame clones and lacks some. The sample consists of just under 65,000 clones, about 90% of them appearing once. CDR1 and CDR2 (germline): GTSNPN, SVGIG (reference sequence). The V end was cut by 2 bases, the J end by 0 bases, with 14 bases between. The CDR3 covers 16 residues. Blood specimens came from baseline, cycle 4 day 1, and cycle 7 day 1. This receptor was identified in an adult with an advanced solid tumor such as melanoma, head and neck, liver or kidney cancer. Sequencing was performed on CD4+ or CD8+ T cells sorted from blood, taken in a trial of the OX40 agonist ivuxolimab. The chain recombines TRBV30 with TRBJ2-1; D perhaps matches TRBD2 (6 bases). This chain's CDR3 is CAWSRETSSSYNEQFF. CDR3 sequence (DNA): TGTGCCTGGAGTAGGGAAACTAGCAGCTCCTACAATGAGCAGTTCTTC. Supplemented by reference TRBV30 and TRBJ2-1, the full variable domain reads SQTIHQWPATLVQPVGSPLSLECTVEGTSNPNLYWYRQAAGRGLQLLFYSVGIGQISSEVPQNLSASRPQDRQFILSSKKLLLSDSGFYLCAWSRETSSSYNEQFFGPGTRLTVL.